This T cell receptor (beta chain) was identified during a study of control samples from healthy donors and cancer patients. CDR1 is SGHAT, CDR2 FQNNGV, per germline. Trimming stripped 6 bases from V and 0 bases from J, with 21 bases between. The CDR3 is 17 amino acids. This table comes from immunoSEQ multiplex PCR, and its TCRdb copy is limited to in-frame clones, with some not included. Seen here are 120,000 to 150,000 clones, roughly 93% observed once, and the top ten hold approximately 5.7%. The sequenced material came from blood. The receptor comes from a man in his late teens or twenties in good health. This chain joins TRBV11-2 and TRBJ2-7, with D possibly TRBD2 on 6 matching bases. CDR3 residues: CASSPGLKFYSSYEQYF. CDR3 in DNA: TGTGCCAGCAGTCCGGGACTCAAATTTTACAGCTCCTACGAGCAGTACTTC.